These 6 T cell receptor beta chains were all obtained from the same sample, sequenced in a study of Ad26.COV2.S vaccination and SARS-CoV-2 variants. Generated by immunoSEQ multiplex PCR, the TCRdb table keeps only in-frame clones and is missing some. Among some 480,000 clones listed, roughly 89% were seen once. Treatment given: 15 to 20 received Ad26.COV2.S at low or high dose, single or two shots; a few received placebo; per-sample allocation not given. Sampling was performed 63 days after the first vaccine or placebo injection. The sample here was peripheral blood, taken in a trial of Ad26.COV2.S vaccine versus placebo. The receptors derive from a person between 18 and 59 years old who received the Ad26.COV2.S COVID-19 vaccine or a placebo.

Concerning this clone itself: The same CDR3 is also encoded by other DNA sequences in this sample. The chain recombines TRBV18 with TRBJ1-1, with D unresolved. V dropped 2 bases and J dropped 5 bases, with 9 bases sitting between them. The germline CDR1 and CDR2 sequences are KGHSH and LQKENI. This CDR3 has 13 amino acids. In DNA form, the CDR3 reads TGTGCCAGCTCACCAAAGACGGGGACTGAAGCTTTCTTT. Its translation: CASSPKTGTEAFF.

The chain has TRBV30 and TRBJ2-3, with D perhaps TRBD1 or TRBD2 (5 bases each). V was pared by 2 bases and J by 7 bases, with 19 bases between. Germline lookup yields CDR1 GTSNPN and CDR2 SVGIG (reference sequence). The CDR3 contains 15 residues. The CDR3 DNA reads TGTGCCTGGAGTCCAAGAGGGACCAAGGGGAATACGCAGTATTTT. Protein: CAWSPRGTKGNTQYF.

The gene calls are TRBV27 and TRBJ2-1; maybe TRBD2 (7 bases). This CDR3 is built from 17 residues. Germline lookup yields CDR1 MNHEY and CDR2 SMNVEV (reference sequence). Trimming shortened V by 6 bases and J by 9 bases, and 27 bases separated the two germline ends. CDR3 sequence (DNA): TGTGCCAGCAGCCAAGAGCCTGGTGGGCGGGGGACATTTGAGCAGTTCTTC. It encodes CASSQEPGGRGTFEQFF.

This chain uses TRBV20-1 with TRBJ2-4, with D perhaps matching TRBD1 (5 bases). CDR1 DFQATT and CDR2 SNEGSKA come from the germline V gene (reference sequence). The CDR3 covers 11 residues. Trimming left V 6 bases short and J 7 bases short, with 10 bases between. The CDR3 is CSAGPGNIQYF. The CDR3 bases are TGCAGTGCCGGGCCAGGGAACATTCAGTACTTC.

V usage is TRBV7-2 and J usage is TRBJ1-2, with 8 bases lining up with TRBD1. The CDR3 is made up of 14 amino acids. The junction had 7 bases not matched to a gene; V was cut back by 4 bases and J by 6 bases. Germline V CDR1 and CDR2: SGHTA, FQGNSA. The CDR3 DNA reads TGTGCCAGCAGCTCGTTTATGACAGGGGATGGCTACACCTTC. This translates into CASSSFMTGDGYTF.

The genes are TRBV27 and TRBJ2-3; 7 bases align to TRBD2. This CDR3 comprises 13 residues. J gave up 3 bases and V 8 bases, and 5 bases lay outside the gene matches. Germline values: CDR1 MNHEY, CDR2 SMNVEV (reference sequence). CDR3: CASQGLPTDTQYF. For the CDR3, the DNA is TGTGCCAGCCAGGGACTACCAACAGATACGCAGTATTTT.